One sample yielded the 3 T cell receptor beta chains listed below, sequenced in a study of control samples from healthy donors and cancer patients. Profiled with immunoSEQ multiplex PCR; TCRdb holds only in-frame clones, not every one. The sample lists 70,000 or so clones; around 94% were seen once. Sample: blood. These receptors were obtained from a woman in her thirties or forties in good health.

The DNA of the CDR3 is TGTGCCAGCAGTGAACAGGGAAATGAGCAGTTCTTC. Encoded protein: CASSEQGNEQFF. The chain carries TRBV27 and TRBJ2-1; D might be TRBD1 (6 bases). The CDR3 has 12 residues. Germline CDR1 MNHEY, CDR2 SMNVEV (reference sequence). V was pared by 5 bases and J by 7 bases, with 9 bases between.

The V gene is TRBV10-3, the J gene TRBJ2-2, with D uncertain. Germline V gene sequence: CDR1 ENHRY, CDR2 SYGVKD. The length of the CDR3 is 14 residues. V was shortened by 0 bases and J by 7 bases, with 9 bases between the two germline ends. The CDR3 nucleotides read TGTGCCATCAGTGAGTCTGCAGGTATCGGGGAGCTGTTTTTT. This gives the protein CAISESAGIGELFF.

V gene TRBV3-1 (or the pseudogene TRBV3-2) combines with J gene TRBJ1-2; D not certain. The CDR3 runs 15 residues. Trimming cost V 4 bases and J 2 bases, with 14 bases left between them. Germline lookup yields CDR1 LGHDT and CDR2 YNNKEL (reference sequence). CDR3 loop: CASSPPRGLNYGYTF. CDR3 nucleotides: TGTGCCAGCAGCCCACCCCGCGGACTGAACTATGGCTACACCTTC.